This T cell receptor beta chain was found in a study of blood T cell repertoires in COVID-19. Study-wide context: There were acute and convalescent COVID-19 samples, and they came from the United States, Italy and Spain. From T cells, B-cell-depleted T cells, or PBMCs came the material, which was cDNA or gDNA.

Profiled with immunoSEQ multiplex PCR; TCRdb holds only in-frame clones, not every one. The profile shows some 170,000 clones, 75% to 85% of them singletons. This clone has just a few counts. Germline V lookup: CDR1 SEHNR, CDR2 FQNEAQ (reference sequence). Deletions cut 4 bases from V and 9 bases from J, with 22 bases between. The CDR3 runs 16 residues. Material for sequencing was PBMCs or T cells enriched from blood (not recorded which). The clonotype originates from a man between 45 and 60 years old who had recovered from COVID-19. The rearrangement links TRBV7-9 to TRBJ2-1; D is possibly TRBD2 (5 bases). This CDR3 is CASSSLFGYEGAEQFF. CDR3 sequence (DNA): TGTGCCAGCAGCTCCCTCTTCGGGTATGAGGGAGCTGAGCAGTTCTTC.